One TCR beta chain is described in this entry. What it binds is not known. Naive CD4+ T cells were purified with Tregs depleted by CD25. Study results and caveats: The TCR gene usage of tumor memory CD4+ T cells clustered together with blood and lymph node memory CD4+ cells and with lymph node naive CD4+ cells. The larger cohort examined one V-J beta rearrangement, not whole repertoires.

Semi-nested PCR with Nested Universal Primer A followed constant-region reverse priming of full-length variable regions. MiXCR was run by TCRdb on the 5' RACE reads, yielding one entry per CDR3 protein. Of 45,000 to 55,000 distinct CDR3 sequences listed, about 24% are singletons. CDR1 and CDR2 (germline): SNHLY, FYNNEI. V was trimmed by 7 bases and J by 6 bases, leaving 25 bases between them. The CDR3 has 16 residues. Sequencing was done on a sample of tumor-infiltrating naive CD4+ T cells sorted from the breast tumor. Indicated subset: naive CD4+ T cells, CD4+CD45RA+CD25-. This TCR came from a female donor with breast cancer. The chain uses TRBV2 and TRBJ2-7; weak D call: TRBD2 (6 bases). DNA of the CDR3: TGTGCCAGCAACCCCATAAACGGAAAAACGGAGGGCGAGCAGTACTTC. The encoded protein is CASNPINGKTEGEQYF. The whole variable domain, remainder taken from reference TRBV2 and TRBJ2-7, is EPEVTQTPSHQVTQMGQEVILRCVPISNHLYFYWYRQILGQKVEFLVSFYNNEISEKSEIFDDQFSVERPDGSNFTLKIRSTKLEDSAMYFCASNPINGKTEGEQYFGPGTRLTVT.